Included here is one T cell receptor beta chain sequence, with context. Its recognized antigen is unknown. One base away there is no much larger clone; base qualities are not given. The source of the sample is a study of shared clonotypes between healthy human individuals (TCRdb year 2020). General notes on the study: The cohort comprised a couple of women and three men aged 18 to 49 years. Per donor, three plates each were used for CD4 naive and CD4 memory, two for CD8 naive, and one for CD8 memory. Per donor, leukapheresis produced somewhere between about 0.85 and 8.9 billion PBMCs. The study deeply sequenced blood TCR repertoires of five healthy adults to estimate repertoire size and the extent of clonotype sharing between individuals. To increase sequencing depth and limit assay-specific biases, different laboratories used diverse techniques to prepare libraries and sequence TCR repertoires. General conclusions and limits of the study: Rarefaction of sorted-subset datasets indicated incomplete sequencing despite the large sequencing depth. Compared with non-shared clonotypes, clonotypes shared by all four sorted-subset donors had higher generation probabilities. Because the study included only a small number of donors, the genetic and exposure-history diversity represented was limited. When four donors were compared, the shared fraction of clonotypes was roughly 4.8% for naive CD4, less than 4% for naive CD8, 2.3% for memory CD4, and roughly 0.4% for memory CD8. Pairwise subsampling indicated that sequencing depth was expected to affect the degree of clonotype sharing among donors. Larger estimated clonotype richness was generally found for naive subsets than for memory subsets. Sampling was restricted to blood, and TCR repertoires in tissue are likely to differ from TCR repertoires in blood.

Using the deep immunoSEQ assay, TCR CDR3 regions were amplified from genomic DNA by multiplex PCR. Extracted genomic DNA from each cell subset was distributed evenly across all wells of several immunoSEQ 96-well plates, and each plate was treated as a replicate. For sorted subsets, each replicate PCR was loaded with approximately 0.2 ug genomic DNA, equivalent to about 30,000 T cell genomes. Purified libraries were measured with a Qubit 3.0 fluorometer, size-checked on a Bioanalyzer 2100, and measured again with the KAPA Library Quantification kit. Every immunoSEQ 96-well plate was sequenced on a dedicated single-read 150-cycle Illumina NextSeq 550 flow cell. In the paper's pipeline: Because only junctional sequences without quality scores were contained in the immunoSEQ output, filtering matching that applied to full-length reads could not be performed. To assign V/J genes and CDR3, sequences were annotated using PyIR, a Python wrapper for IgBLAST v1.9, with IMGT germline references. Reads were removed for weak V/J assignments (E-value above 1e-6), missing CDR3, stop codons, out-of-frame junctions, or ambiguous translated residues. V3J clonotypes were defined as sequences sharing an identical inferred V gene, J gene, and CDR3 amino acid sequence. Percentage overlap between repertoires was computed as shared unique clonotypes divided by the size of the smaller repertoire. Three approaches were used to assess repertoire richness: RTK rarefaction, the Chao1 estimator, and Recon v2.1 estimates of unobserved clonotypes. OLGA was used to compute generation probabilities for all TCRbeta clonotypes that the gDNA method yielded from a few donors. TCRdb stores this immuneACCESS table with in-frame sequences only. Part of the clones is absent; in the studies checked, under half of the shortfall reflects unresolved V genes, and no reason is known for the rest. The DNA gave D and trimming, while V, J and clone size come from that table. The sample data list approximately 340,000 clones, and more than 60% of these were observed just once. The ten largest clones take up about 10% of the sample.

Donors were healthy HIV-negative adults with no recently reported acute infections or vaccinations. Every donor was a Caucasian adult living in Nashville, Tennessee, USA. Magnetic negative selection was used to enrich CD4+ T cells, after which naive cells were positively selected on CD45RA and the negative fraction became the memory subset. Blood was collected by leukapheresis, and PBMCs were isolated by Ficoll-Histopaque density gradient centrifugation and then cryopreserved in liquid nitrogen vapor phase. Analytical flow cytometry was used to check the purity and quantity of each magnetically sorted T cell population. Genomic DNA was isolated from each sorted fraction and quantified by UV absorbance on a Nanodrop 2000c. This TCR was recovered from a man aged 30 to 39 in good health. Source material: memory CD4+ T cells sorted from blood. Taken with the paper, the label for cell subset or site translates to: CD45RA-negative fraction.

The sequence in DNA is TGTGCCAGCAGCTTGGGGGGATGGAATACTGAAGCTTTCTTT. It codes for CASSLGGWNTEAFF. The chain was built from TRBV5-6 and TRBJ1-1, with no confident D gene call. Via the germline V gene, CDR1 is SGHDT and CDR2 YYEEEE. The CDR3 holds 14 amino acids from the cysteine to the phenylalanine. Left in the record is the CDR3 DNA by itself, 42 bases read in frame from the first base. The trim is 0 bases for V and 5 bases for J, with a gap of 11 bases between the germline ends.